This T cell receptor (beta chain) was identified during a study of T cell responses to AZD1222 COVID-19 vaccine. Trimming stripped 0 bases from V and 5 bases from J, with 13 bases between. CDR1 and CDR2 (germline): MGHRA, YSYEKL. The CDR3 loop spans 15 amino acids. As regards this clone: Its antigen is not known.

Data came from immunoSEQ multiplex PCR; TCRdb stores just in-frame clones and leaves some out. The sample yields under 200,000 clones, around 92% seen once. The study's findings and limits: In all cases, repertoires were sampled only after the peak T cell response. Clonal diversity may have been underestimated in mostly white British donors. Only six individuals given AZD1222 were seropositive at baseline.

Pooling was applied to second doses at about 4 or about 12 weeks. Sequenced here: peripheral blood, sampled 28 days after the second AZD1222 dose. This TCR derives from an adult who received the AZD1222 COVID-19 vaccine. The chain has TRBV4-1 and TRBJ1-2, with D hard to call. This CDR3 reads CASSQEVVSGYGYTF. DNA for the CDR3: TGCGCCAGCAGCCAAGAGGTGGTTTCGGGTTATGGCTACACCTTC.